This T cell receptor (beta chain) was identified in a study of blood T cells in healthy people across ages. Worth noting for this clonotype: Its antigen is undetermined. Relative to the germline gene, one junction end is altered; a read error may explain this.

Regarding the study as a whole: CMV infection status of these donors was not known.

CDR1 is SGHRS, CDR2 YFSETQ, per germline. This CDR3 comprises 14 residues. The individuals who served as donors were healthy Caucasians living in Russia, aged about 6 to 100. PCR was performed a second time for 7 to 11 cycles using a sample-barcoded 5' primer and a J-beta primer mix. TCRdb passed the 5' RACE reads through MiXCR, listing each CDR3 protein once. The sample consists of 1,100,000 or so distinct CDR3 sequences, under 55% of them appearing once. What was sequenced was blood. V gene TRBV5-1 combines with J gene TRBJ2-1; 7 bases fit TRBD1. The receptor was derived from a woman aged 55-75 years in good health. CDR3 amino acids: CASSRDRAYNEQFF. DNA of the CDR3: TGTGCCAGCAGCCGCGACAGGGCTTACAATGAGCAGTTCTTC.